A selection of T cell receptor beta chains follows, all from one sample in a study of early T cells in non-severe SARS-CoV-2 infection. One entry per CDR3 protein, called by TCRdb with MiXCR from the 5' RACE reads. The data show tens of thousands of distinct CDR3 sequences, approximately 6% seen once. Sequencing input: whole blood. Receptors were obtained from an adult who was a healthcare worker with PCR-confirmed SARS-CoV-2 infection or an uninfected control (not recorded which). Both conserved end residues are part of each CDR3. D genes are given only for firm matches. Clone size is shown for a subset of rows, as once, few, many or a class of expanded clone.

many,TRBD1,TRBV12-3/TRBV12-4,TRBJ1-2,TGTGCCAGCGCACTACAGGGGGCGTTTGGCTACACCTTC,CASALQGAFGYTF
many,TRBD1,TRBV20-1,TRBJ1-5,TGCAGTGTCTACTCAGGGGGAAGAAGGAGCAATCAGCCCCAGCATTTT,CSVYSGGRRSNQPQHF
.,TRBD1,TRBV7-2,TRBJ1-2,TGTGCCAGCAGCTTAGCCCGCGGGCAGGGGGCGCGAGGCTACACCTTC,CASSLARGQGARGYTF
few,.,TRBV15,TRBJ2-7,TGTGTCACCAGCAGAGATCCGGTGCAGTCCTACGAGCAGTACTTC,CVTSRDPVQSYEQYF
few,.,TRBV20-1,TRBJ1-2,TGCAGTGCTAGTGCAGGGGTTTATGGCTACACCTTC,CSASAGVYGYTF
.,TRBD2,TRBV12-5,TRBJ2-1,TGTGCTAGTGGCTCGGGGGGGTTCGACAATGAGCAGTTCTTC,CASGSGGFDNEQFF
.,.,TRBV5-1,TRBJ2-7,TGCGCCAGCAGCTTAGGAGGAGGCACAGCCGCCTACGAGCAGTACTTC,CASSLGGGTAAYEQYF
many,.,TRBV18,TRBJ1-1,TGTGCCAGCTCACCCATCCCCACCCGTAACACTGAAGCTTTCTTT,CASSPIPTRNTEAFF
few,.,TRBV5-6,TRBJ1-6,TGTGCCAGCAGCCAAGCCCAGGGTGTCAATTCACCCCTCCACTTT,CASSQAQGVNSPLHF
many,.,TRBV28,TRBJ2-3,TGTGCCAGCAGTCAAACGGGGGCCTCAAGCACAGATACGCAGTATTTT,CASSQTGASSTDTQYF
many,.,TRBV28,TRBJ2-5,TGTGCCAGCAGTTCCCGATTACTAGGACTGGCGGAGACCCAGTACTTC,CASSSRLLGLAETQYF
few,.,TRBV6-2/TRBV6-3,TRBJ2-2,TGTGCCAGCGGGCCCCGGGTATGGAACACCGGGGAGCTGTTTTTT,CASGPRVWNTGELFF
many,.,TRBV30,TRBJ1-6,TGTGCCTGGAGTGTCCAAAGGATTTCACCCCTCCACTTT,CAWSVQRISPLHF
many,.,TRBV7-2,TRBJ1-2,TGTGCCAGCAGCTTTCAAATTAACAGGGACGGCTACACCTTC,CASSFQINRDGYTF
many,.,TRBV3-1,TRBJ2-7,TGTGCCAGCAGCCCAGGAACAGTCTACGAGCAGTACTTC,CASSPGTVYEQYF
few,TRBD1,TRBV12-3/TRBV12-4,TRBJ1-1,TGTGCCAGCAGTTTCGGGACAGTGAACACTGAAGCTTTCTTT,CASSFGTVNTEAFF
.,.,TRBV5-1,TRBJ2-7,TGCGCCAGCAGCTTGGATGAGTACGAGCAGTACTTC,CASSLDEYEQYF
many,TRBD1,TRBV6-5,TRBJ2-1,TGTGCCAGCAGTTCCCTAAGCTTCCAGGGGGCTTCCTACAATGAGCAGTTCTTC,CASSSLSFQGASYNEQFF
.,.,TRBV28,TRBJ1-4,TGTGCCAGCAGTACCGGGGATTGGAGAGAAAAACTGTTTTTT,CASSTGDWREKLFF
few,.,TRBV7-6,TRBJ1-4,TGTGCCAGCAGCTCCCATGATGAAAAACTGTTTTTT,CASSSHDEKLFF
many,.,TRBV10-3,TRBJ1-1,TGTGCCATCAGTGACAGGATGGGGAACACTGAAGCTTTCTTT,CAISDRMGNTEAFF
few,TRBD1,TRBV25-1,TRBJ2-7,TGTGCCAGCAGTGTTGGGACAGGATCCCTACGGGAGCAGTACTTC,CASSVGTGSLREQYF
many,.,TRBV20-1,TRBJ1-4,TGCAGTGCTAGGCAACAGGGTAGGGAAAAACTGTTTTTT,CSARQQGREKLFF
.,.,TRBV7-8,TRBJ2-4,TGTGCCAGCAGCGTTGAGCGGCTAGCCAAAAACATTCAGTACTTC,CASSVERLAKNIQYF
.,.,TRBV19,TRBJ1-6,TGTGCCAGTAGTCCGGGACGGCTCTATAATTCACCCCTCCACTTT,CASSPGRLYNSPLHF
many,.,TRBV10-3,TRBJ1-1,TGTGCCATCGGCAGGCAGAACACTGAAGCTTTCTTT,CAIGRQNTEAFF
medium-sized,.,TRBV5-6,TRBJ1-1,TGTGCCAGCAGCTTGGGCAGGCAGAACACTGAAGCTTTCTTT,CASSLGRQNTEAFF
few,.,TRBV5-5,TRBJ1-1,TGTGCCAGCAGCTTGGTTCCAACAACGGAAGCTTTCTTT,CASSLVPTTEAFF
many,.,TRBV5-6,TRBJ1-6,TGTGCCAGCAGCTTGCGGCCAGCCAATTCACCCCTCCACTTT,CASSLRPANSPLHF
many,.,TRBV29-1,TRBJ2-7,TGCAGCGGGAAAGGGACTTCCCACGAGCAGTACTTC,CSGKGTSHEQYF
many,.,TRBV7-2,TRBJ1-1,TGTGCCAGCAGCTTAGTGCTGAACACTGAAGCTTTCTTT,CASSLVLNTEAFF
many,.,TRBV11-2,TRBJ2-5,TGTGCCAGCAGCTTAGTTGACAGGATTACAGAGACCCAGTACTTC,CASSLVDRITETQYF
many,.,TRBV6-5,TRBJ1-3,TGTGCCAGCAGTTACTTAGAGGCTGGAAACACCATATATTTT,CASSYLEAGNTIYF
many,.,TRBV11-3,TRBJ2-1,TGTGCCAGCAGCTTGAGCCCAGCTTCCTACAATGAGCAGTTCTTC,CASSLSPASYNEQFF
many,TRBD2,TRBV7-2,TRBJ2-3,TGTGCCAGCAGCCCAAGAACTAGCGGGGGGGCAAATACGCAGTATTTT,CASSPRTSGGANTQYF
many,TRBD1,TRBV7-9,TRBJ1-6,TGTGCCAGCAGCTTACTCCAGGGGGCAGGTAATTCACCCCTCCACTTT,CASSLLQGAGNSPLHF
many,.,TRBV29-1,TRBJ1-2,TGCAGCGTTGAGGTAGATGGCTACACCTTC,CSVEVDGYTF
.,TRBD2,TRBV6-2/TRBV6-3,TRBJ2-2,TGTGCCAGCAGTCGACTAGCGCCCGGGGAGCTGTTTTTT,CASSRLAPGELFF
many,.,TRBV4-2,TRBJ1-2,TGTGCCAGCAGCCCAGGGAACTATGGCTACACCTTC,CASSPGNYGYTF
many,.,TRBV7-2,TRBJ1-5,TGTGCCAGCAGCTTAGGTCATAATCAGCCCCAGCATTTT,CASSLGHNQPQHF
many,.,TRBV11-2,TRBJ1-5,TGTGCCAGCAGCTTAGGCAGAGGGGGTCAGCCCCAGCATTTT,CASSLGRGGQPQHF
.,TRBD1,TRBV6-2/TRBV6-3,TRBJ2-2,TGTGCCAGCAGCCACGATCCGGACAGGGTTCTGGGCGGGGAGCTGTTTTTT,CASSHDPDRVLGGELFF
.,.,TRBV9,TRBJ1-1,TGTGCCAGCAGCGTAGAGCAGGGAGGTCCGGCCACTGAAGCTTTCTTT,CASSVEQGGPATEAFF
few,.,TRBV27,TRBJ2-7,TGTGCCAGCAGTCCAAACGCAGGGTTTATCTACGAGCAGTACTTC,CASSPNAGFIYEQYF